The 3 T cell receptor beta chains reported below all come from one sample, sequenced in a study of T cell responses to AZD1222 COVID-19 vaccine. Only in-frame clones appear in the TCRdb table, and some are missing; sequencing was by immunoSEQ multiplex PCR. The sample consists of around 140,000 clones, roughly 91% of them appearing once. Sample: peripheral blood, taken on day 0 of AZD1222 vaccination. The receptors were sampled from an adult in good health.

The chain is built from TRBV9 and TRBJ2-7, with 9 bases that match TRBD2. The germline V gene has CDR1 SGDLS and CDR2 YYNGEE. There are 15 residues in the CDR3. After removal of 2 bases from V and 2 bases from J, the junction contained 5 bases not matched to a gene. In DNA form, the CDR3 reads TGTGCCAGCAGCGTTAGCGGGGGAGCGGCCTACGAGCAGTACTTC. This encodes CASSVSGGAAYEQYF.

The V gene is TRBV6-5, the J gene TRBJ2-7; 8 bases match TRBD2. The CDR3 is 15 amino acids. V lost 2 bases to trimming and J lost 3 bases; unmatched junction nucleotides: 6. The germline CDR1 and CDR2 sequences are MNHEY and SVGAGI. The CDR3 sequence: CASSYSIAGSYEQYF. CDR3 DNA sequence: TGTGCCAGCAGTTACAGTATAGCGGGGAGCTACGAGCAGTACTTC.

Only one count was recorded for this clone. V gene TRBV4-2 combines with J gene TRBJ1-4; a weak D match, TRBD1 (5 bases). Looked up from germline, CDR1 is LGHNA and CDR2 is YNFKEQ. CDR3 length equals 15 residues. V was trimmed by 0 bases and J by 6 bases, leaving 11 bases between them. The CDR3 bases are TGTGCCAGCAGCCAAGATAGGGGAGGGCATGAAAAACTGTTTTTT. Its protein product is CASSQDRGGHEKLFF.